These 7 T cell receptor beta chains were sequenced from one sample in a study of control samples from healthy donors and cancer patients. Libraries were prepared by immunoSEQ multiplex PCR; TCRdb keeps only in-frame clonotypes and omits some of them. The sample has over 70,000 clones, about 89% seen once. The sequencing input was PBMCs. Source of these receptors: a woman in her forties or fifties with colorectal cancer.

The CDR3 is CASKGEGKNIQYF. CDR3 sequence (DNA): TGTGCCAGCAAGGGCGAAGGCAAAAACATTCAGTACTTC. The chain carries TRBV7-2 and TRBJ2-4; no clear D. Germline V gene sequence: CDR1 SGHTA, CDR2 FQGNSA. This CDR3 has 13 residues. The V end lost 7 bases, the J end lost 3 bases, and 10 bases lay between the germline ends. The full variable domain, completed using reference TRBV7-2 and TRBJ2-4, is GAGVSQSPSNKVTEKGKDVELRCDPISGHTALYWYRQSLGQGLEFLIYFQGNSAPDKSGLPSDRFSAERTGGSVSTLTIQRTQQEDSAVYLCASKGEGKNIQYFGAGTRLSVL.

The chain employs TRBV2 and TRBJ2-5; TRBD1 agrees at 9 bases. Germline V CDR1 and CDR2: SNHLY, FYNNEI. The CDR3 sequence is 16 residues long. V was clipped by 11 bases and J by 0 bases; unmatched bases: 13. DNA of the CDR3: TGTGCCGGAAGGACAGGGGAGGCATCCTACCAAGAGACCCAGTACTTC. This encodes CAGRTGEASYQETQYF.

This clone appeared a single time. The chain uses TRBV10-3 and TRBJ2-7, with D perhaps assigned TRBD1 or TRBD2 (6 bases each). Germline V CDR1 and CDR2: ENHRY, SYGVKD. There are 13 residues in the CDR3. V lost 2 bases and J 6 bases, leaving 11 bases between the germline ends. CDR3 sequence reads: CAISEKGGSEQYV. As DNA, the CDR3 is TGTGCCATCAGTGAGAAGGGGGGCTCCGAGCAGTACGTC.

The rearrangement joins TRBV2 to TRBJ1-1, with D tentatively TRBD1 (6 bases). Germline loops: CDR1 SNHLY, CDR2 FYNNEI. The V gene lost 2 bases and the J gene lost 1 base, with 8 bases spanning the gap. This CDR3 has 14 amino acids. The CDR3, as DNA: TGTGCCAGCAGTGAACAGGGGTCGAACACTGAAGCTTTCTTT. Translating gives CASSEQGSNTEAFF. Looking up the rest from reference TRBV2 and TRBJ1-1 gives the full variable domain: EPEVTQTPSHQVTQMGQEVILRCVPISNHLYFYWYRQILGQKVEFLVSFYNNEISEKSEIFDDQFSVERPDGSNFTLKIRSTKLEDSAMYFCASSEQGSNTEAFFGQGTRLTVV.

The chain is built from TRBV10-3 and TRBJ1-2; unclear D gene. Germline assignment: CDR1 ENHRY and CDR2 SYGVKD. Trimming shortened V by 4 bases and J by 8 bases, and 11 bases separated the two germline ends. There are 12 residues in the CDR3. This CDR3 is CAISGLTEGYTF. In DNA, the CDR3 is TGTGCCATCAGTGGGCTAACAGAGGGCTACACCTTC.

The chain uses TRBV6-5 and TRBJ1-3; weak D call: TRBD1 (6 bases). Trimming stripped 5 bases from V and 3 bases from J, with 14 bases between. The germline V gene has CDR1 MNHEY and CDR2 SVGAGI. This CDR3 comprises 15 residues. In DNA, the CDR3 is TGTGCCAGCAGTACGGGGGGGCTAGGTGGAAACACCATATATTTT. The encoded protein is CASSTGGLGGNTIYF.

This clone was recorded once. The sample has other DNA sequences that encode this CDR3 too. The chain couples TRBV6-5 to TRBJ1-2; 11 positions match TRBD1. CDR1 is MNHEY, CDR2 SVGAGI, per germline. J lost 5 bases, V lost 0 bases, and 5 bases had no gene match. The length of the CDR3 is 16 residues. The CDR3 DNA follows: TGTGCCAGCAGTTACTCGAGGACAGGGGGCGGGTATGGCTACACCTTC. As protein: CASSYSRTGGGYGYTF.